This T cell receptor (beta chain) is from a study of beta chain features in type 1 diabetes. Study summary: Comparable age, gender and cell yields were observed in patients relative to healthy donors.

This CDR3 comprises 15 residues. Germline loops: CDR1 GTSNPN, CDR2 SVGIG (reference sequence). V dropped 4 bases and J dropped 1; count of bases not matched to a gene: 8. Cell sorting via CD45RO/CCR7/CD25/CD127/CD95/CD27 was performed to obtain CD4+ naive, central memory, regulatory and stem cell-like memory cells. Overall study findings and caveats: All four CD4+ subsets of Type 1 diabetes patients contained TCRB CDR3s that were moderately but significantly shorter. VDJ junctions in type 1 diabetes patients carried more deletions and fewer insertions.

As for this clone: The target antigen is unknown.

TCRB transcripts that were expressed got sequenced, as all of the isolated RNA had been reverse transcribed. Produced via immunoSEQ multiplex PCR; TCRdb's table is partial and in-frame only. The data contain approximately 250,000 clones, approximately 25% of them singletons. This sequence was found in a woman in her twenties or thirties with type 1 diabetes. The chain is built from TRBV30 and TRBJ2-3; 7 bases agree with TRBD1. The specimen was naive CD4+ T cells from blood. In DNA form, the CDR3 reads TGTGCCTGGAATAGGGACAGCGACGGCACAGATACGCAGTATTTT. Encoded protein: CAWNRDSDGTDTQYF.